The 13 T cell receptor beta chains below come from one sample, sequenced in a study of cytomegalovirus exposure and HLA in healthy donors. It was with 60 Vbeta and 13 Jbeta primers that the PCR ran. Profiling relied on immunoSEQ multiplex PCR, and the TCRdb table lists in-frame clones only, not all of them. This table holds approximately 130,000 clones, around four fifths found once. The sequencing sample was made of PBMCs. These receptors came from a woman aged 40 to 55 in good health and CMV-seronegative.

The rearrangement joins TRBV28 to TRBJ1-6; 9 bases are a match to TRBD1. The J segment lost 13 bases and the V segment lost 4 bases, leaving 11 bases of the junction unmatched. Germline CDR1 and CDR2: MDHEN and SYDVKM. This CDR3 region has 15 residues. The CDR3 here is CASSSSGTGKGPLHF. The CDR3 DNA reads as TGTGCCAGCAGTTCCTCCGGGACAGGGAAGGGTCCCCTCCACTTT.

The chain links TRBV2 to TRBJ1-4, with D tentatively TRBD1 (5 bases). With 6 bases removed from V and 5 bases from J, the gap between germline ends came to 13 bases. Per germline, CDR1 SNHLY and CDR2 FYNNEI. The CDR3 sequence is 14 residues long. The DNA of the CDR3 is TGTGCCAGCAGGAAGACAGATGGCAATGAAAAACTGTTTTTT. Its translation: CASRKTDGNEKLFF.

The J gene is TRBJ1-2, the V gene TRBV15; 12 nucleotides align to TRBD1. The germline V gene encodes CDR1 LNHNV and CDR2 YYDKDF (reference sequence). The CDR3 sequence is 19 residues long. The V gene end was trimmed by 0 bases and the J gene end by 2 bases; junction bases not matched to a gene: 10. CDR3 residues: CATSRDPGTGGLLNYGYTF. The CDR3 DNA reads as TGTGCCACCAGCAGAGACCCCGGGACAGGGGGCTTGTTAAACTATGGCTACACCTTC. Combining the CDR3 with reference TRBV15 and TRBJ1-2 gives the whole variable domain DAMVIQNPRYQVTQFGKPVTLSCSQTLNHNVMYWYQQKSSQAPKLLFHYYDKDFNNEADTPDNFQSRRPNTSFCFLDIRSPGLGDTAMYLCATSRDPGTGGLLNYGYTFGSGTRLTVV.

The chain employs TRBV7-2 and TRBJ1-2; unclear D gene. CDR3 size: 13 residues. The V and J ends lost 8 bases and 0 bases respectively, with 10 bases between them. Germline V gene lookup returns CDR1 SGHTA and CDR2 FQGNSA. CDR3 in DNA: TGTGCCAGCGAATCTCAGACTAACTATGGCTACACCTTC. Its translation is CASESQTNYGYTF.

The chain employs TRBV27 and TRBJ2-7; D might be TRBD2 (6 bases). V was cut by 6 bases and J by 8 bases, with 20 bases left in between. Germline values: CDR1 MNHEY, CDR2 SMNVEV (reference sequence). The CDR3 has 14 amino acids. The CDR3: CASSSWGEVYKQYF. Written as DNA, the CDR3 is TGTGCCAGCAGCTCCTGGGGGGAGGTCTATAAGCAGTACTTC.

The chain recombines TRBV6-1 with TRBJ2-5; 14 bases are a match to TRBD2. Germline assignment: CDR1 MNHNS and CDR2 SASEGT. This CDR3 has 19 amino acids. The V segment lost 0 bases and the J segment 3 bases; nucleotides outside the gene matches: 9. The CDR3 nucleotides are TGTGCCAGCAGTGAAGCTGCGAGCAGGACTAGCGGGGGGAAAGAGACCCAGTACTTC. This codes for CASSEAASRTSGGKETQYF.

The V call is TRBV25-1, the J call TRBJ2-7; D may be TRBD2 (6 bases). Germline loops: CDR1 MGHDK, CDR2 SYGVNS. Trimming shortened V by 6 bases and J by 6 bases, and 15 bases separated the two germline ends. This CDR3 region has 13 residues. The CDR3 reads CASRKSISGEQYF. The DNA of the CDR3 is TGTGCCAGCAGAAAATCGATTAGCGGCGAGCAGTACTTC.

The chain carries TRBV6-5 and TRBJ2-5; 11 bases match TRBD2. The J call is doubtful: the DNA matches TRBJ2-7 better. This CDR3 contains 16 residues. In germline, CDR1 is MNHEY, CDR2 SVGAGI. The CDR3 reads CASSYSILAGGYEQYF. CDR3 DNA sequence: TGTGCCAGCAGTTACTCGATCCTAGCGGGGGGCTACGAGCAGTACTTC.

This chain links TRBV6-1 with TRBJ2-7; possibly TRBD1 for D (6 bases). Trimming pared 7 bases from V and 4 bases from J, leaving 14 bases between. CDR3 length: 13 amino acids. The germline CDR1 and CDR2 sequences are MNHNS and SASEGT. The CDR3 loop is CASNRVDGYEQYF. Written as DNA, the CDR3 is TGTGCCAGCAACAGGGTGGATGGGTACGAGCAGTACTTC.

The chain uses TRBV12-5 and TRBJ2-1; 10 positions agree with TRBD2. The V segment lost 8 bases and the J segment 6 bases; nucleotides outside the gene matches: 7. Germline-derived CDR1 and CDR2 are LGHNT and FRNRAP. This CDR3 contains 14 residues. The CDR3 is CASLSSGGSNEQFF. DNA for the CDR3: TGTGCTAGTCTATCTAGCGGGGGATCCAATGAGCAGTTCTTC. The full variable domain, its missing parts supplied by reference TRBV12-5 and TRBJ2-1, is DARVTQTPRHKVTEMGQEVTMRCQPILGHNTVFWYRQTMMQGLELLAYFRNRAPLDDSGMPKDRFSAEMPDATLATLKIQPSEPRDSAVYFCASLSSGGSNEQFFGPGTRLTVL.

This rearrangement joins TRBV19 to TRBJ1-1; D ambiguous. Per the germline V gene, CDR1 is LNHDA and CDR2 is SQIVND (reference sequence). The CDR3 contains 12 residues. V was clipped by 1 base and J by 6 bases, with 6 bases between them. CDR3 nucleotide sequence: TGTGCCAGTAGTATAGGGCAGGCTGAAGCTTTCTTT. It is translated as CASSIGQAEAFF.

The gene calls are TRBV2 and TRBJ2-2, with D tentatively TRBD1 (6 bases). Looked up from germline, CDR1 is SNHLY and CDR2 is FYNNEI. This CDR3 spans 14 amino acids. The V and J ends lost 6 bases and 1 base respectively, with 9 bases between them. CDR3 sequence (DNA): TGTGCCAGCAGGAAAGGGGGGAACACCGGGGAGCTGTTTTTT. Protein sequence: CASRKGGNTGELFF.

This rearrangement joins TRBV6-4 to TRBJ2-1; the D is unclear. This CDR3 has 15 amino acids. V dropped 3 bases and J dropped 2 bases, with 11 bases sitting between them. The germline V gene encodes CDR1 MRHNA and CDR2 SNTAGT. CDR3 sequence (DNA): TGTGCCAGCAGTGAAGCAACAGATCCCTACAATGAGCAGTTCTTC. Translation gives CASSEATDPYNEQFF.